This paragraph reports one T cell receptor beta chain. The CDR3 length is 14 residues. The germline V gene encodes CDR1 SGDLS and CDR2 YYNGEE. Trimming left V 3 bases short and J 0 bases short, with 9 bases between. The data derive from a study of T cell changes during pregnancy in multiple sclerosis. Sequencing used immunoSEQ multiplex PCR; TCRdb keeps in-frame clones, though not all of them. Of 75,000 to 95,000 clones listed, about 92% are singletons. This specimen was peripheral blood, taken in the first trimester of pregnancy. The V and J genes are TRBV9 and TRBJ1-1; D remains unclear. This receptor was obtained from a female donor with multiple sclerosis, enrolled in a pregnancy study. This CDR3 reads CASSERDMNTEAFF. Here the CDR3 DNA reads TGTGCCAGCAGCGAGAGAGATATGAACACTGAAGCTTTCTTT.